The next 5 T cell receptor beta chains were all read from a single sample in a study of blood T cell repertoires in COVID-19. Method: immunoSEQ multiplex PCR; TCRdb's copy keeps in-frame clones and lacks some. The sample carries about 58,000 clones, 85% to 90% recorded once. Sequenced: peripheral blood. The receptors derive from a man aged 60 to 75 with acute or convalescent COVID-19.

The chain combines TRBV6-5 with TRBJ2-7; TRBD1 is a possible D gene (5 bases). Germline V CDR1 and CDR2: MNHEY, SVGAGI. Trimming took off 8 bases at V and 6 bases at J, with 11 bases between the two ends. CDR3 length: 11 residues. The CDR3 reads CASHWGSEQYF. The CDR3 nucleotides are TGTGCCAGCCACTGGGGCTCCGAGCAGTACTTC.

V usage is TRBV9 and J usage is TRBJ1-2; TRBD1 aligns across 7 bases. From germline, CDR1 is SGDLS and CDR2 YYNGEE. V lost 4 bases, J lost 6 bases, and 12 bases stayed unmatched. The CDR3 runs 15 residues. CDR3 loop: CASSPRQGRNDGYTF. DNA of the CDR3: TGTGCCAGCAGCCCCCGACAGGGAAGGAATGATGGCTACACCTTC.

In nucleotides, the CDR3 is TGTGCCTGGGTAGCGGGACACTCCTACAATGAGCAGTTCTTC. Protein product: CAWVAGHSYNEQFF. The chain combines TRBV30 with TRBJ2-1; 8 bases match TRBD2. CDR3 length equals 14 residues. With V trimmed by 5 bases and J by 0 bases, 3 bases remained unmatched. CDR1 GTSNPN and CDR2 SVGIG come from the germline V gene (reference sequence).

This chain uses TRBV7-2 with TRBJ1-1; TRBD1 matches at 9 bases. V dropped 0 bases and J dropped 2; count of bases not matched to a gene: 4. The CDR3 has 16 residues. Germline CDR1 reads SGHTA; CDR2 reads FQGNSA. The CDR3 nucleotides are TGTGCCAGCAGCTTAGCAGGACAGGGGATAAACACTGAAGCTTTCTTT. Its protein is CASSLAGQGINTEAFF.

The rearrangement uses TRBV18 and TRBJ2-7; 8 nucleotides agree with TRBD2. V shed 3 bases, J shed 2 bases, and the junction held 6 bases outside the gene matches. This CDR3 region has 15 residues. Germline CDR1 and CDR2: KGHSH and LQKENI. This CDR3 is CASSPLQRGTYEQYF. CDR3 DNA: TGTGCCAGCTCACCGCTGCAGCGGGGGACCTACGAGCAGTACTTC.